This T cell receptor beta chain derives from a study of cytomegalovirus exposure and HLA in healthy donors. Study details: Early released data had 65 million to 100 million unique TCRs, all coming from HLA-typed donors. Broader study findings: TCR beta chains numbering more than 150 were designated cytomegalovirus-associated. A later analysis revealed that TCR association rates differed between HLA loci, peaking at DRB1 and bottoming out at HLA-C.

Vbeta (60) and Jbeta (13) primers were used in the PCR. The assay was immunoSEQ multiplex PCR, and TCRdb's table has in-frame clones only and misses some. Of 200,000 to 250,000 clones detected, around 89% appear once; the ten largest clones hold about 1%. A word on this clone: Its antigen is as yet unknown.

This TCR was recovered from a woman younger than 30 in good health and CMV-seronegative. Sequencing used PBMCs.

CDR3 residues: CASSTGTGGDVEQFF. CDR3 in DNA: TGTGCCAGCAGCACCGGGACAGGGGGTGATGTGGAGCAGTTCTTC. The chain carries TRBV5-8 and TRBJ2-1; 11 bases are a match to TRBD1. The junction had 10 bases not matched to a gene; V was cut back by 4 bases and J by 10 bases. This CDR3 has 15 amino acids. Germline lookup yields CDR1 SGHTS and CDR2 YDEGEE.